The TCR beta chain under discussion was sequenced for a study of regulatory T cells in long-lasting Graves disease. V lost 6 bases to trimming and J lost 0 bases; unmatched junction nucleotides: 14. This CDR3 is built from 17 residues. Germline CDR1 and CDR2: DFQATT and SNEGSKA (reference sequence). Assembly of TCR beta libraries relied on iRepertoire HTBI primers together with Arm-PCR of CDR3 regions. The authors' processing: From all samples, identification returned 14 TRBJ and approximately 67 TRBV segments. TCRdb recomputed calls from the multiplex PCR reads with MiXCR, one row per CDR3 protein. TCRdb, rather than the study authors, made the V and J calls. The sample records under 300,000 distinct CDR3 sequences, roughly 21% being singletons. Time point reported: newly diagnosed GD, antithyroid drugs for less than 3 months. Construction of the TCR library relied on RNA isolated from PBMCs. The collection involved drawing approximately 9.9 milliliters of peripheral blood into EDTA tubes.

The clonotype comes from a female donor with Graves disease. The chain recombines TRBV20-1 with TRBJ1-5; 7 bases align to TRBD1. Material: peripheral blood mononuclear cells (PBMCs), obtained at new diagnosis, from a patient treated with antithyroid drugs. CDR3 coding DNA: TGCAGTGCCATAGGAGACAGGGCGTTCGGTAGCAATCAGCCCCAGCATTTT. Residues: CSAIGDRAFGSNQPQHF.